This T cell receptor beta chain originates from a study of shared clonotypes between healthy human individuals. Across the whole study: The study used three CD4 naive, three CD4 memory, two CD8 naive and one CD8 memory plate per donor. The study's findings and limits: Relative to memory subsets, naive subsets generally showed larger estimated richness. Sequencing depth was expected to affect clonotype sharing among donors.

With regard to this clone: What it binds is not known.

Trimming cost V 5 bases and J 4 bases, with 18 bases left between them. This CDR3 has 15 residues. Germline V gene data show CDR1 as SGHRS and CDR2 as YFSETQ. This table comes from immunoSEQ multiplex PCR, and its TCRdb copy is limited to in-frame clones, with some not included. Seen here are 500,000 or so clones, roughly 95% observed once, and the top ten hold about 0.06%. This TCR was sampled from a young woman in good health. The chain is built from TRBV5-1 and TRBJ1-2; TRBD1 is a possible D gene (5 bases). The source material was naive CD4+ T cells sorted from blood. The subset: CD45RA+ positively selected. The CDR3 loop is CASSEGQGLGYGYTF. The CDR3 DNA reads TGCGCCAGCAGTGAGGGTCAGGGTTTGGGCTATGGCTACACCTTC.